The sample holds one count of the clone carrying this T cell receptor beta chain. The antigen remains undetermined. The data were obtained in a study of CD8+CD57+ T cells in acquired aplastic anemia. Background on the study: Roughly 3 ug was the average amount of DNA from sorted CD4+ and CD8+ cells. As sequenced from healthy donors, CD4+ cells averaged roughly 11 million reads.

After removal of 4 bases from V and 2 bases from J, the junction contained 10 bases not matched to a gene. Per germline, CDR1 KGHDR and CDR2 SFDVKD. The CDR3 runs 18 residues. The template used for profiling TCR beta VDJ and CDR3 was genomic DNA. TCRdb processed the reads anew with MiXCR; each CDR3 protein has one entry. The sample records about 170,000 distinct CDR3 sequences, about three fifths being singletons. Study outcomes and limitations: Overlapping CD8+ CDR3 repertoires of patients and controls contained around 30 shared sequences. No significant difference in CD8+ Simpson's diversity was found between patients and controls.

The sample taken for sequencing was sorted CD4+, CD8+, or CD8+CD57+ T cells (not recorded which) from PBMCs. The genes are TRBV24-1 and TRBJ2-6; 7 nucleotides align to TRBD1. The receptor comes from a human donor in good health. In nucleotides, the CDR3 is TGTGCCACCAGTGACCCTACCCCCGACAGGGCTGGGGCCAACGTCCTGACTTTC. This sequence encodes CATSDPTPDRAGANVLTF.